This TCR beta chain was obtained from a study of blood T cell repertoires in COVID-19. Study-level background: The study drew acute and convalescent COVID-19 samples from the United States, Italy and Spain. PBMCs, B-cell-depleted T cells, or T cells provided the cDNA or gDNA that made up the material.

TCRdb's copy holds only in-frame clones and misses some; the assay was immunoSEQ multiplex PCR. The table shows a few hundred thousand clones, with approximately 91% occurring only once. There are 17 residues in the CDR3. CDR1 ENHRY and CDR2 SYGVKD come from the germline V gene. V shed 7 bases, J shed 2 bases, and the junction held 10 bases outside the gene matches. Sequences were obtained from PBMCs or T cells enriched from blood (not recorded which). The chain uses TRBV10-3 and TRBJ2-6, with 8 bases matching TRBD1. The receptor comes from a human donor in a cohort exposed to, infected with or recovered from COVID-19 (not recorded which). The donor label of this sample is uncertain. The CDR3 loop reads CAINSGQGGPGANVLTF. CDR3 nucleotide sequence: TGTGCCATCAACTCCGGACAGGGAGGACCTGGGGCCAACGTCCTGACTTTC.